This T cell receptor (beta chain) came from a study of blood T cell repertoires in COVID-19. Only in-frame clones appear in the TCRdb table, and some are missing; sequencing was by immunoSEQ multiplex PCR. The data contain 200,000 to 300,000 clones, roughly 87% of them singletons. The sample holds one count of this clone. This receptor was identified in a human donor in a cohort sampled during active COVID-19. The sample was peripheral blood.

This CDR3 is CASSIGTGYGYTF. The DNA of the CDR3 is TGTGCCAGTAGTATTGGGACAGGGTATGGCTACACCTTC. The chain couples TRBV19 to TRBJ1-2; TRBD1 matches at 9 bases. There are 13 residues in the CDR3. The germline V gene encodes CDR1 LNHDA and CDR2 SQIVND (reference sequence). V lost 3 bases, J lost 5 bases, and 1 base stayed unmatched.